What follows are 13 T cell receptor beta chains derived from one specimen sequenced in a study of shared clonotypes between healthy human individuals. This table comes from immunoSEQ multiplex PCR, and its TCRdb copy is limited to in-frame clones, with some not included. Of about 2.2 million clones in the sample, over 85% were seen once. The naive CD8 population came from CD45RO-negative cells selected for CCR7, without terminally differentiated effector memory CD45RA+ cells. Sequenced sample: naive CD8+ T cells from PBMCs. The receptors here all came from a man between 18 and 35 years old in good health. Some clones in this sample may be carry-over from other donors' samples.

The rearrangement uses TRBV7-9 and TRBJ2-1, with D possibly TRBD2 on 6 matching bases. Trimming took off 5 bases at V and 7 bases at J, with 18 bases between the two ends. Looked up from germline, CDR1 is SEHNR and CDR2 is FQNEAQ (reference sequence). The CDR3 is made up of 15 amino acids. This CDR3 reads CASSTRLVGQNEQFF. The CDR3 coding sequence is TGTGCCAGCAGCACAAGACTAGTAGGGCAGAATGAGCAGTTCTTC. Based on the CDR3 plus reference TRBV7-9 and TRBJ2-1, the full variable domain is DTGVSQNPRHKITKRGQNVTFRCDPISEHNRLYWYRQTLGQGPEFLTYFQNEAQLEKSRLLSDRFSAERPKGSFSTLEIQRTEQGDSAMYLCASSTRLVGQNEQFFGPGTRLTVL.

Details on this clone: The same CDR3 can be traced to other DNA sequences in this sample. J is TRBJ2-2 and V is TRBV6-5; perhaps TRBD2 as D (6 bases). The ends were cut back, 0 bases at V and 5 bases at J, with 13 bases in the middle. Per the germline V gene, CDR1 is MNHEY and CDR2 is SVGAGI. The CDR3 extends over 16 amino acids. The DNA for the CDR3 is TGTGCCAGCAGTTACTCAACGGGGGAGTGGACCGGGGAGCTGTTTTTT. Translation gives CASSYSTGEWTGELFF.

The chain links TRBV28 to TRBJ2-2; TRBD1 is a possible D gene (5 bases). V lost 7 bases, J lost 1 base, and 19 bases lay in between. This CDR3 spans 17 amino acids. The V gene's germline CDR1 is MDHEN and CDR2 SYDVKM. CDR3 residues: CASKPRETNQNTGELFF. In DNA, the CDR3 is TGTGCCAGCAAACCCAGGGAAACCAACCAGAACACCGGGGAGCTGTTTTTT.

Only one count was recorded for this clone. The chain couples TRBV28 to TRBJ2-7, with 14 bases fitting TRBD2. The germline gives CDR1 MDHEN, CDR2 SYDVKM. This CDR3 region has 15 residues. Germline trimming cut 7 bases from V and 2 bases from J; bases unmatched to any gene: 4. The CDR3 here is CASTLGLAGAYEQYF. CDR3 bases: TGTGCCAGCACCCTGGGACTAGCGGGGGCCTACGAGCAGTACTTC.

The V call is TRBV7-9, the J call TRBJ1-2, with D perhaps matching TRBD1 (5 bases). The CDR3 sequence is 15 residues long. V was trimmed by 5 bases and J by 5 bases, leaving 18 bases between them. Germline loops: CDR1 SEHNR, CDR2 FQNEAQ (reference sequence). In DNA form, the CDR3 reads TGTGCCAGCAGCCCCCAGACAGTGACAAAGTATGGCTACACCTTC. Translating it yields CASSPQTVTKYGYTF.

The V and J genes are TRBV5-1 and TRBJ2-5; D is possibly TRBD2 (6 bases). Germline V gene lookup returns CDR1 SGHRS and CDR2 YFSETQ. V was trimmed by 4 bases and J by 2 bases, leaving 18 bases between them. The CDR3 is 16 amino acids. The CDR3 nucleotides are TGCGCCAGCAGCCCCCCGGGAGCGCGGCTGCAAGAGACCCAGTACTTC. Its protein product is CASSPPGARLQETQYF.

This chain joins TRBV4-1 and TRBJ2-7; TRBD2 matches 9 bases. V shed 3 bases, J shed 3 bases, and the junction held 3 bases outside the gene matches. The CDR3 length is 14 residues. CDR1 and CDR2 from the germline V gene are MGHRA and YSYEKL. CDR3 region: CASSQREGHYEQYF. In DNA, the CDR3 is TGCGCCAGCAGCCAGCGGGAGGGCCACTACGAGCAGTACTTC.

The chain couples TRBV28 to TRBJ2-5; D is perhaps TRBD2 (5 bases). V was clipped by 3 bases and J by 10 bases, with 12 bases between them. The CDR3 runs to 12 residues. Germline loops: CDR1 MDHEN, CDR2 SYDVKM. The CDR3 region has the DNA TGTGCCAGCAGTTTTTCCGGGAATAGCCAGTACTTC. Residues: CASSFSGNSQYF.

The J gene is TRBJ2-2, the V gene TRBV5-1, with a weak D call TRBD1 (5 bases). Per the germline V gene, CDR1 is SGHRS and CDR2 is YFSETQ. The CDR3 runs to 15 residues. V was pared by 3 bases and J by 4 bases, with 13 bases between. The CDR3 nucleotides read TGCGCCAGCAGCTCAGTCAGGGATGGCACCGGGGAGCTGTTTTTT. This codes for CASSSVRDGTGELFF.

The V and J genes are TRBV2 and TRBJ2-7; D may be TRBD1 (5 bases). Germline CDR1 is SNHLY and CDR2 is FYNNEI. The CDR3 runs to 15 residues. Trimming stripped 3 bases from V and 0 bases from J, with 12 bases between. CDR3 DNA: TGTGCCAGCAGTGATGGGTACAGGAGCTCCTACGAGCAGTACTTC. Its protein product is CASSDGYRSSYEQYF.

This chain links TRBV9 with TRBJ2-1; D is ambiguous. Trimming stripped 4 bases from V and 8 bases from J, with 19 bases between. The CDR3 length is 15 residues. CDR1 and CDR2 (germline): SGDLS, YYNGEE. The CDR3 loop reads CASSIGPRIGDEQFF. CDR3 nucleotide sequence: TGTGCCAGCAGCATAGGCCCCAGGATTGGGGATGAGCAGTTCTTC.

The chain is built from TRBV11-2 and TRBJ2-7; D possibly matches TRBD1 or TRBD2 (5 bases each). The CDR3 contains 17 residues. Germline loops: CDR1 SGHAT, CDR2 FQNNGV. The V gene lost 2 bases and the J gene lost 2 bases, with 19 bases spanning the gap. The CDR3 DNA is TGTGCCAGCAGCTTAAATACCGGGACCCCGGTGCCCTACGAGCAGTACTTC. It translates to CASSLNTGTPVPYEQYF. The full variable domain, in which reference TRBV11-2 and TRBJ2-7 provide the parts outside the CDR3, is EAGVAQSPRYKIIEKRQSVAFWCNPISGHATLYWYQQILGQGPKLLIQFQNNGVVDDSQLPKDRFSAERLKGVDSTLKIQPAKLEDSAVYLCASSLNTGTPVPYEQYFGPGTRLTVT.

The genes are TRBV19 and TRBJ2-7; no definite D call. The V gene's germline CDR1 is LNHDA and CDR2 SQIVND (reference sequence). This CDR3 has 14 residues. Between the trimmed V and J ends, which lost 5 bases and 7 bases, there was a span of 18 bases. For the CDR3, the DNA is TGTGCCAGTAGTCCCGCCCTTTACTTCGAAGAGCAGTACTTC. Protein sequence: CASSPALYFEEQYF.